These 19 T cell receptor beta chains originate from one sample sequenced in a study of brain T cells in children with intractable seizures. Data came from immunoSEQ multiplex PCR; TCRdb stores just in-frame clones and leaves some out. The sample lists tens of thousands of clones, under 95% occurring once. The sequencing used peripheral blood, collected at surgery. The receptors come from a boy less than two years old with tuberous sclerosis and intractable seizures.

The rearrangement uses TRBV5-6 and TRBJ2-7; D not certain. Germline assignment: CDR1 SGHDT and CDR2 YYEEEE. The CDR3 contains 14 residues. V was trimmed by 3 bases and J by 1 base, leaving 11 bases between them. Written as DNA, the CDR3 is TGTGCCAGCAGCTGGGCATCTACATCCTACGAGCAGTACTTC. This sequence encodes CASSWASTSYEQYF.

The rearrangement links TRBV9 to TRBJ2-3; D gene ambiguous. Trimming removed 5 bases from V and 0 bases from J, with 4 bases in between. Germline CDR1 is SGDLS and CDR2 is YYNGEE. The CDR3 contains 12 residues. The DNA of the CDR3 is TGTGCCAGCAGTTACAGCACAGATACGCAGTATTTT. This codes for CASSYSTDTQYF.

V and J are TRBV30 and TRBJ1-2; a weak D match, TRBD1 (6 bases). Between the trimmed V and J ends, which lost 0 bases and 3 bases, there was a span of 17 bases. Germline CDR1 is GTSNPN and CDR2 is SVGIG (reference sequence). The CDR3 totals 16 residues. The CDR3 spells CAWSVRRRGPHYGYTF. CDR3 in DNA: TGTGCCTGGAGTGTAAGGAGGCGGGGGCCCCACTATGGCTACACCTTC.

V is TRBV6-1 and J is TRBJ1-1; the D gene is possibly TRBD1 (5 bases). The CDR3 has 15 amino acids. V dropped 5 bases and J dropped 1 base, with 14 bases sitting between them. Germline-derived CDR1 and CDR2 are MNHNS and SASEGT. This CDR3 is CASSLNRLSNTEAFF. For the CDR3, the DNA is TGTGCCAGCAGTCTGAACAGGTTGTCGAACACTGAAGCTTTCTTT.

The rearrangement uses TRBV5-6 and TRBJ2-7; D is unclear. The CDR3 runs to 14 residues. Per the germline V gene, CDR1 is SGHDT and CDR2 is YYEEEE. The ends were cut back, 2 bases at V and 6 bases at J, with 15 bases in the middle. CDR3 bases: TGTGCCAGCAGCTTCGGAACAGCACTACGCGAGCAGTACTTC. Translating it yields CASSFGTALREQYF. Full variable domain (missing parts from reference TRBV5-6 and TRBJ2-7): DAGVTQSPTHLIKTRGQQVTLRCSPKSGHDTVSWYQQALGQGPQFIFQYYEEEERQRGNFPDRFSGHQFPNYSSELNVNALLLGDSALYLCASSFGTALREQYFGPGTRLTVT.

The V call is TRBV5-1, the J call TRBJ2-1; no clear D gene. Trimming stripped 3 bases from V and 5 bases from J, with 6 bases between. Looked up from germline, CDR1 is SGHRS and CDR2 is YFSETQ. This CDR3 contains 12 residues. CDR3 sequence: CASSSPDNEQFF. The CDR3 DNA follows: TGCGCCAGCAGCTCCCCCGACAATGAGCAGTTCTTC.

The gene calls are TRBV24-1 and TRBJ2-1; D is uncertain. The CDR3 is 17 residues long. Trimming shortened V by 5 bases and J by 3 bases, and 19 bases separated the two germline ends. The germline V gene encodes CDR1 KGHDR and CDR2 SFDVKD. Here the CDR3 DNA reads TGTGCCACCAGTGGGGCGAGAGAGTTCGTACACTACAATGAGCAGTTCTTC. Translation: CATSGAREFVHYNEQFF.

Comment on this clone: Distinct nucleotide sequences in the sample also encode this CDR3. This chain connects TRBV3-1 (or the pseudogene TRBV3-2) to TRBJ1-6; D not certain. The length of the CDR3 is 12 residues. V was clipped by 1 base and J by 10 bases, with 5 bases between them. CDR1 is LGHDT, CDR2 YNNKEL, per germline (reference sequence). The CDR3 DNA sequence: TGTGCCAGCAGCCAAGGTGAATCACCCCTCCACTTT. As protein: CASSQGESPLHF.

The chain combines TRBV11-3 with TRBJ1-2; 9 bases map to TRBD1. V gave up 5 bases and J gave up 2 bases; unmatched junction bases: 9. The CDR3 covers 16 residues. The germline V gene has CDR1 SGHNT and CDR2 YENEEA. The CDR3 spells CASSPRTGDGNYGYTF. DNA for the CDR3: TGTGCCAGCAGCCCCCGGACAGGGGATGGCAACTATGGCTACACCTTC.

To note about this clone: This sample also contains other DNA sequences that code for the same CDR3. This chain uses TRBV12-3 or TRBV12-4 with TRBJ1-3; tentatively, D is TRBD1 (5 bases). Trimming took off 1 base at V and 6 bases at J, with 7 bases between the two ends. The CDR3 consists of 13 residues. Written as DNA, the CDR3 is TGTGCCAGCAGTTTAGGGGGGGTAAACACCATATATTTT. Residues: CASSLGGVNTIYF.

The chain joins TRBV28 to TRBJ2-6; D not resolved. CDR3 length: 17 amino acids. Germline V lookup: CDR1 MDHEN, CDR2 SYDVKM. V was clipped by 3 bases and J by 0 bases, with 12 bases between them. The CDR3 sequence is CASSFIGIRSGANVLTF. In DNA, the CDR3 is TGTGCCAGCAGTTTCATAGGCATTCGCTCTGGGGCCAACGTCCTGACTTTC.

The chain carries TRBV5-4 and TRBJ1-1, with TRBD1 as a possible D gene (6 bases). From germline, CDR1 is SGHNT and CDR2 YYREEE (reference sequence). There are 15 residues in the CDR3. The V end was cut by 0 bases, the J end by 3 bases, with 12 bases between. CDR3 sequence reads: CASSLEGGTDTEAFF. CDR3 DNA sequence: TGTGCCAGCAGCTTGGAAGGGGGAACGGACACTGAAGCTTTCTTT.

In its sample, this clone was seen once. This chain's CDR3 is CASSLGGQETQYF. The CDR3 coding sequence is TGTGCCAGCAGTTTAGGGGGGCAAGAGACCCAGTACTTC. The rearrangement uses TRBV28 and TRBJ2-5; possible D gene TRBD2, 6 bases. The CDR3 extends over 13 amino acids. V gave up 2 bases and J gave up 2 bases, with 6 bases separating them. Germline V gene sequence: CDR1 MDHEN, CDR2 SYDVKM. Full variable domain (rest looked up from reference TRBV28 and TRBJ2-5): DVKVTQSSRYLVKRTGEKVFLECVQDMDHENMFWYRQDPGLGLRLIYFSYDVKMKEKGDIPEGYSVSREKKERFSLILESASTNQTSMYLCASSLGGQETQYFGPGTRLLVL.

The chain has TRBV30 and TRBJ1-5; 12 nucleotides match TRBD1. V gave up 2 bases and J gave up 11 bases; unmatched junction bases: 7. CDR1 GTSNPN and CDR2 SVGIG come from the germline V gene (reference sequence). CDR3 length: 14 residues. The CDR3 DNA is TGTGCCTGGAGTTCTCGGGACAGGGGGCGAGCCCAGCATTTT. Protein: CAWSSRDRGRAQHF.

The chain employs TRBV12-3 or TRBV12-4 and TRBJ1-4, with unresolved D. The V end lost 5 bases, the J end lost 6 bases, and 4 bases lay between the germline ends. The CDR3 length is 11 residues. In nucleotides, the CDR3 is TGTGCCAGCAGTGACGATGAAAAACTGTTTTTT. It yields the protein CASSDDEKLFF.

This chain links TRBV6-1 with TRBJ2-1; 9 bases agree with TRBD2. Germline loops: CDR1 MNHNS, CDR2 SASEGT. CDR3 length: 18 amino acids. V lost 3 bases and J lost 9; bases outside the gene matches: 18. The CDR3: CASSEGVGRGRGIIEQFF. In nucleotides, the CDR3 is TGTGCCAGCAGTGAGGGAGTCGGGCGCGGGAGGGGTATCATTGAGCAGTTCTTC.

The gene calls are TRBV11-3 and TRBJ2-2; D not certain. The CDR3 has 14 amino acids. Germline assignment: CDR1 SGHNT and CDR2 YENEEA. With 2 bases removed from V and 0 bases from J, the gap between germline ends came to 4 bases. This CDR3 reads CASSLQPNTGELFF. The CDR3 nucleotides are TGTGCCAGCAGCTTACAACCGAACACCGGGGAGCTGTTTTTT. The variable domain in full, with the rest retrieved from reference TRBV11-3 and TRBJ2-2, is EAGVVQSPRYKIIEKKQPVAFWCNPISGHNTLYWYLQNLGQGPELLIRYENEEAVDDSQLPKDRFSAERLKGVDSTLKIQPAELGDSAVYLCASSLQPNTGELFFGEGSRLTVL.

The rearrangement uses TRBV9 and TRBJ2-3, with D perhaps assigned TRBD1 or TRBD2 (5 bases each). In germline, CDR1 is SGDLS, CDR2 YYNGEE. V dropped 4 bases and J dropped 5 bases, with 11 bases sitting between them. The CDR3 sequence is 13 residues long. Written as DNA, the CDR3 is TGTGCCAGCAGCATAGGGACGTTAGATACGCAGTATTTT. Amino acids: CASSIGTLDTQYF.

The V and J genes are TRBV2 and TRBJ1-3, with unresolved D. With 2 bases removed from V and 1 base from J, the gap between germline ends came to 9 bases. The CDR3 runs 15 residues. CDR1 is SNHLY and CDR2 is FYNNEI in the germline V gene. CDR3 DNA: TGTGCCAGCAGTGAACTTTCAGAATCTGGAAACACCATATATTTT. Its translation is CASSELSESGNTIYF.